This TCR beta chain is drawn from a study of immune cell composition in non-small cell lung cancer. Study-wide points: Squamous lung tumours showed higher top 10 clone scores and clonality than adenocarcinomas. Smoking pack-years did not significantly correlate with tumour TCR-beta clonality.

Profiled with immunoSEQ multiplex PCR; TCRdb holds only in-frame clones, not every one. The table has some 15,000 clones, 81% seen once. Trimming cost V 5 bases and J 2 bases; bases outside gene matches: 1. This CDR3 has 13 amino acids. CDR1 is MNHEY and CDR2 is SVGAGI in the germline V gene. In the case of this clone: The antigen remains undetermined.

The chain couples TRBV6-5 to TRBJ1-2; 8 bases match TRBD1. The TCR comes from a human donor with non-small cell lung cancer. Specimen: lung tumor tissue. As DNA, the CDR3 is TGTGCCAGCAGTCAGGGGGCGAACTATGGCTACACCTTC. This encodes CASSQGANYGYTF.